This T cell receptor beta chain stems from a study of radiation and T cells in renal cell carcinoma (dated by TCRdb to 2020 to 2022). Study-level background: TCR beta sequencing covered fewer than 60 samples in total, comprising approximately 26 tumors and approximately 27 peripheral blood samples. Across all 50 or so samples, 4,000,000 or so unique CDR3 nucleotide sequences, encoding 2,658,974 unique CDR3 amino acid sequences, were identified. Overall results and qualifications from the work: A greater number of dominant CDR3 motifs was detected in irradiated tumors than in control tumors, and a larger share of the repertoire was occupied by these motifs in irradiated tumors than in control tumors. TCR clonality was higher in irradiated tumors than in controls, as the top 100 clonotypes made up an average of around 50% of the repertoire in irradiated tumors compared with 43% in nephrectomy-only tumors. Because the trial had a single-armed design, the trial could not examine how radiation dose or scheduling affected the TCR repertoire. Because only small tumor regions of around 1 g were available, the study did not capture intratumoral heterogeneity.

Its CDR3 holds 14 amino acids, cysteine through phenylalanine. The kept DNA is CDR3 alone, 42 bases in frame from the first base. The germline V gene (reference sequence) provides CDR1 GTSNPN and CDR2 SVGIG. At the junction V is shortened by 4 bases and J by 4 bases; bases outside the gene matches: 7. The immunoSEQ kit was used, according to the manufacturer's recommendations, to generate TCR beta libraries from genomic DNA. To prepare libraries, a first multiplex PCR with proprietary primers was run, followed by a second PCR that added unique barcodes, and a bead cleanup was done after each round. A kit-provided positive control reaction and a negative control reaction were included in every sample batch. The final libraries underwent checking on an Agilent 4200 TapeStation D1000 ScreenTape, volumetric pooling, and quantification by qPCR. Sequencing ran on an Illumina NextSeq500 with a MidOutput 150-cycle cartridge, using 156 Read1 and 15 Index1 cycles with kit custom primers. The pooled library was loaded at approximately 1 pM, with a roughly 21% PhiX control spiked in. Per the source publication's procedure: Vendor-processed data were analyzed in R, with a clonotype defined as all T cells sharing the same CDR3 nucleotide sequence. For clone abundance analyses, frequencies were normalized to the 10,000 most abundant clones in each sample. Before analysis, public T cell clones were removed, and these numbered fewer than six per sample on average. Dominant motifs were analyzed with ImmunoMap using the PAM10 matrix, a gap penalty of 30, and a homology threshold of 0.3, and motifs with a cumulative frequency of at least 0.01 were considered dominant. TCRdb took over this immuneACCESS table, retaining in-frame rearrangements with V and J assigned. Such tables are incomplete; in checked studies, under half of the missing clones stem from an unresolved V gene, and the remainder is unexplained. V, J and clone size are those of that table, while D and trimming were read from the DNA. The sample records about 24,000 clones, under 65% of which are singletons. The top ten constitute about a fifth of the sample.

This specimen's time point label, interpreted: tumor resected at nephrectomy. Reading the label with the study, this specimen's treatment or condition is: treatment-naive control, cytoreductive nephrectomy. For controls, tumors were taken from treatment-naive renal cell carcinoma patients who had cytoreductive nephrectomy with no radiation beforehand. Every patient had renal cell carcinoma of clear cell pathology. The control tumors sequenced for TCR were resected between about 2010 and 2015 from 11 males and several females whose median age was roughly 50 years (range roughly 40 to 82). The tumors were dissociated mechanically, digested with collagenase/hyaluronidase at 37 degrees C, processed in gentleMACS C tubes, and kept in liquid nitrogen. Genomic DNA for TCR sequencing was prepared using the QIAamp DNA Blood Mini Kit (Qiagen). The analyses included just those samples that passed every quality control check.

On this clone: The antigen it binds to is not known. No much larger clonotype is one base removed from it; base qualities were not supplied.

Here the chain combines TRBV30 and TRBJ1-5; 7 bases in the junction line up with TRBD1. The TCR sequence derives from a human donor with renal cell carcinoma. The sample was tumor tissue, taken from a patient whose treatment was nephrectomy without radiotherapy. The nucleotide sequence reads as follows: TGTGCCTGGATGGTCTCAGGGGGAAATCAGCCCCAGCATTTT. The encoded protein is CAWMVSGGNQPQHF. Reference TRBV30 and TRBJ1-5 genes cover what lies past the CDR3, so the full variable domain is SQTIHQWPATLVQPVGSPLSLECTVEGTSNPNLYWYRQAAGRGLQLLFYSVGIGQISSEVPQNLSASRPQDRQFILSSKKLLLSDSGFYLCAWMVSGGNQPQHFGDGTRLSIL.